This T cell receptor beta chain was sequenced for a study of T cell repertoires in cytomegalovirus infection. Study at large: From public TCR beta signatures came an indication of both CMV infection and matching HLA type. Study outcomes and limitations: Ex vivo, HLA-C-restricted CMV-specific TCR beta clonotypes prevailed over the rest of the response. Cumulative public TCR beta family frequency identified carriers of CMV plus the relevant HLA.

TCRdb redid the calling of the reads with MiXCR, one entry per CDR3 protein. The data contain 510,000 or so distinct CDR3 sequences, roughly 29% of them singletons. A note on this clonotype: As yet, its antigen is unknown.

The clonotype comes from a human donor in good health (CMV status not recorded). Some clones in this sample may be carry-over from other donors' samples. The specimen was PBMCs.

The CDR3 is CASSESRDIQYF. CDR3 in DNA: TGTGCCAGCTCGGAGAGTCGGGACATTCAGTACTTC. The chain couples TRBV19 to TRBJ2-4; D gene ambiguous. Germline values: CDR1 LNHDA, CDR2 SQIVND (reference sequence). The CDR3 has 12 residues. The ends were cut back, 9 bases at V and 8 bases at J, with 14 bases in the middle.